The 17 T cell receptor beta chains listed next were all sequenced from one sample in a study of shared T cell receptors in the human thymus. Measured with immunoSEQ multiplex PCR; TCRdb has only the in-frame clones, and not every one. The table lists roughly 710,000 clones, approximately 83% of them singletons, with around 0.0094% in the top ten. The data were also submitted as part of a second study, on human thymus T cells.

The sample taken for sequencing was thymocytes. Receptors originate from a girl under three years old with a congenital heart defect.

The rearrangement joins TRBV5-1 to TRBJ2-2; 8 positions match TRBD1. Germline lookup yields CDR1 SGHRS and CDR2 YFSETQ. CDR3 length: 16 amino acids. V lost 3 bases to trimming and J lost 3 bases; unmatched junction nucleotides: 7. CDR3 bases: TGCGCCAGCAGCTACCCCGGGACAGGTGACACCGGGGAGCTGTTTTTT. Residues: CASSYPGTGDTGELFF.

The chain joins TRBV7-9 to TRBJ2-7; 7 bases line up with TRBD2. CDR3 length equals 13 residues. Germline CDR1 and CDR2: SEHNR and FQNEAQ (reference sequence). V lost 5 bases and J lost 7; bases outside the gene matches: 8. This CDR3 reads CASSHLEGGEQYF. In DNA form, the CDR3 reads TGTGCCAGCAGCCACCTGGAGGGAGGGGAGCAGTACTTC.

This clone came up once. This chain links TRBV2 with TRBJ1-1, with D unclear. Trimming pared 0 bases from V and 6 bases from J, leaving 20 bases between. The V gene's germline CDR1 is SNHLY and CDR2 FYNNEI. This CDR3 region has 17 residues. CDR3 sequence reads: CASSEALRGSSVPEAFF. In DNA, the CDR3 is TGTGCCAGCAGTGAAGCGCTTCGAGGTAGTTCGGTCCCTGAAGCTTTCTTT. The full variable domain, rest sourced from reference TRBV2 and TRBJ1-1, is EPEVTQTPSHQVTQMGQEVILRCVPISNHLYFYWYRQILGQKVEFLVSFYNNEISEKSEIFDDQFSVERPDGSNFTLKIRSTKLEDSAMYFCASSEALRGSSVPEAFFGQGTRLTVV.

The chain carries TRBV2 and TRBJ1-5; 11 positions match TRBD1. Germline V gene lookup returns CDR1 SNHLY and CDR2 FYNNEI. The ends lost 6 bases at V and 4 bases at J; junction bases unmatched: 8. The CDR3 consists of 16 residues. The CDR3 coding sequence is TGTGCCAGCAGGGGAACCGGGACAGGGGGAAATCAGCCCCAGCATTTT. Protein sequence: CASRGTGTGGNQPQHF. Full variable domain (remainder filled in from reference TRBV2 and TRBJ1-5): EPEVTQTPSHQVTQMGQEVILRCVPISNHLYFYWYRQILGQKVEFLVSFYNNEISEKSEIFDDQFSVERPDGSNFTLKIRSTKLEDSAMYFCASRGTGTGGNQPQHFGDGTRLSIL.

The chain links TRBV5-1 to TRBJ1-3; no reliable D call. CDR3 size: 15 residues. The germline gives CDR1 SGHRS, CDR2 YFSETQ. V lost 1 base and J 4 bases, leaving 12 bases between the germline ends. The CDR3, as DNA: TGCGCCAGCAGCTTGCCCCAGGTATCCGGAAACACCATATATTTT. Its translation: CASSLPQVSGNTIYF.

This chain links TRBV6-6 with TRBJ1-2; D unresolved. The V gene lost 11 bases and the J gene lost 2 bases, with 15 bases spanning the gap. Per germline, CDR1 MNHNY and CDR2 SVGAGI (reference sequence). This CDR3 spans 13 amino acids. The CDR3: CAARTRQNYGYTF. CDR3 in DNA: TGTGCCGCAAGAACGAGGCAGAACTATGGCTACACCTTC.

The chain uses TRBV7-4 and TRBJ2-3, with 14 bases that match TRBD2. The trim removed 1 base at V and 1 base at J, leaving 7 bases unmatched. There are 19 residues in the CDR3. Germline CDR1 is SGHVT and CDR2 is SQSDAQ. The CDR3 spells CASSLETSGGAPGTDTQYF. The CDR3 coding sequence is TGTGCCAGCAGCTTAGAGACTAGCGGGGGGGCCCCGGGCACAGATACGCAGTATTTT.

The rearrangement links TRBV7-9 to TRBJ1-2, with TRBD1 identical over 7 bases. Germline V gene sequence: CDR1 SEHNR, CDR2 FQNEAQ (reference sequence). The CDR3 runs 16 residues. V lost 1 base, J lost 6 bases, and 11 bases stayed unmatched. CDR3 region: CASSLGAGGVRDGYTF. In DNA, the CDR3 is TGTGCCAGCAGCTTAGGAGCAGGGGGAGTTAGGGATGGCTACACCTTC.

The chain links TRBV5-1 to TRBJ1-2, with D perhaps TRBD1 (6 bases). Germline values: CDR1 SGHRS, CDR2 YFSETQ. V gave up 4 bases and J gave up 1 base, with 11 bases separating them. This CDR3 contains 14 residues. The CDR3 nucleotides are TGCGCCAGCAGCATCCAGGGGCATAACTATGGCTACACCTTC. This sequence encodes CASSIQGHNYGYTF.

This clone was found once. The V and J genes are TRBV7-9 and TRBJ2-7; D is uncertain. The germline V gene has CDR1 SEHNR and CDR2 FQNEAQ (reference sequence). Trimming pared 3 bases from V and 0 bases from J, leaving 9 bases between. This CDR3 region has 14 residues. Here the CDR3 reads CASSLGPFSYEQYF. The CDR3 DNA sequence: TGTGCCAGCAGCTTGGGCCCGTTCTCCTACGAGCAGTACTTC. The full variable domain, rest sourced from reference TRBV7-9 and TRBJ2-7, is DTGVSQNPRHKITKRGQNVTFRCDPISEHNRLYWYRQTLGQGPEFLTYFQNEAQLEKSRLLSDRFSAERPKGSFSTLEIQRTEQGDSAMYLCASSLGPFSYEQYFGPGTRLTVT.

This clone occurred once. This rearrangement joins TRBV4-1 to TRBJ2-3; TRBD1 agrees at 7 bases. Germline V CDR1 and CDR2: MGHRA, YSYEKL. The V and J ends lost 1 base and 7 bases, in that order; junction bases with no gene match: 8. The CDR3 has 15 amino acids. The CDR3, as DNA: TGCGCCAGCAGCCAAGGGGTACAGGGGAAAAATACGCAGTATTTT. Translating it yields CASSQGVQGKNTQYF.

This clone was counted once. This sequence joins TRBV18 and TRBJ1-6; no firm D call. V was trimmed by 2 bases and J by 7 bases, leaving 12 bases between them. Germline loops: CDR1 KGHSH, CDR2 LQKENI. The CDR3 runs to 15 residues. The CDR3 nucleotides are TGTGCCAGCTCACCATTGAGGGAGGTGAATTCACCCCTCCACTTT. Its protein product is CASSPLREVNSPLHF.

The V and J genes are TRBV14 and TRBJ2-5; no clear D. The V and J ends lost 4 bases and 7 bases respectively, with 16 bases between them. In germline, CDR1 is SGHDN, CDR2 FVKESK. The CDR3 consists of 14 residues. This CDR3 is CASSPTSPPGTQYF. The DNA for the CDR3 is TGTGCCAGCAGCCCGACCTCACCCCCAGGGACCCAGTACTTC.

The chain links TRBV10-3 to TRBJ2-3; 7 bases fit TRBD2. This CDR3 spans 17 amino acids. Germline V CDR1 and CDR2: ENHRY, SYGVKD. With 5 bases clipped from V and 2 bases from J, the junction kept 13 bases outside the gene matches. The CDR3, as DNA: TGTGCCATCAGTCACGTTACCGGGACTAAGATCACAGATACGCAGTATTTT. Residues: CAISHVTGTKITDTQYF.

The chain is built from TRBV5-5 and TRBJ2-3; maybe TRBD1 (6 bases). Deletions cut 6 bases from V and 6 bases from J, with 23 bases between. CDR1 and CDR2 (germline): SGHKS, YYEKEE (reference sequence). This CDR3 has 16 residues. The CDR3 nucleotides read TGTGCCAGCACCTCCGATTATTGGGGGCTTTCCGATACGCAGTATTTT. This translates into CASTSDYWGLSDTQYF.

The V gene is TRBV6-5, the J gene TRBJ2-2; D uncertain. Germline loops: CDR1 MNHEY, CDR2 SVGAGI. The germline V and J ends were trimmed by 2 bases and 4 bases, with 2 bases remaining between them. The CDR3 length is 12 residues. CDR3: CASSYRTGELFF. The CDR3 DNA sequence: TGTGCCAGCAGTTACCGCACCGGGGAGCTGTTTTTT.

The rearrangement uses TRBV7-2 and TRBJ2-5; D gene uncertain. The germline CDR1 and CDR2 sequences are SGHTA and FQGNSA. The CDR3 length is 19 residues. Trimming removed 2 bases at V and 4 bases at J, with 26 bases between. The CDR3 bases are TGTGCCAGCAGCTTACACCCTTCGCGGCGACGAGGTAGCCGAGAGACCCAGTACTTC. As protein: CASSLHPSRRRGSRETQYF.